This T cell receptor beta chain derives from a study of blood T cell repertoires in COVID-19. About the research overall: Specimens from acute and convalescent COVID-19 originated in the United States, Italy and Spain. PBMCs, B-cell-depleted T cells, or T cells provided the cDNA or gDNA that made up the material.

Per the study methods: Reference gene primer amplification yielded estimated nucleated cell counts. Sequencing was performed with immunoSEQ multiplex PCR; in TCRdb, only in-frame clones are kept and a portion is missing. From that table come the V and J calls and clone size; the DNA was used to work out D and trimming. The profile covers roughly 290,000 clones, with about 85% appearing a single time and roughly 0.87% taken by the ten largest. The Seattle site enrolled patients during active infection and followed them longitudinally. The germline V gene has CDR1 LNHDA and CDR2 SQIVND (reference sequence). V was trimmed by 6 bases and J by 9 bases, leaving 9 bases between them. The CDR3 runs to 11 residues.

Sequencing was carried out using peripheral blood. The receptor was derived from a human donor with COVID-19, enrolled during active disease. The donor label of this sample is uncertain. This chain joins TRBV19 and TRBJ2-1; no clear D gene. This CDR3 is CASSSVSEQFF. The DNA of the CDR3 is TGTGCCAGTAGCTCGGTGAGTGAGCAGTTCTTC.